Following are 25 T cell receptor beta chains from one sample sequenced in a study of blood T cell repertoires in COVID-19. TCRdb keeps only in-frame clones here, not all; method: immunoSEQ multiplex PCR. Of 250,000 or so clones in the sample, 70% to 90% are singletons; the top ten hold around 6.8%. The sequenced sample was peripheral blood. Receptor source: a woman in her sixties or seventies with active or convalescent COVID-19.

V is TRBV6-4 and J is TRBJ1-2; 9 nucleotides agree with TRBD1. Per the germline V gene, CDR1 is MRHNA and CDR2 is SNTAGT. Trimming at V came to 2 bases and at J to 7 bases, leaving 14 bases not matched to a gene. This CDR3 spans 17 amino acids. Here the CDR3 reads CASSDTGGPQAYSGYTF. CDR3 bases: TGTGCCAGCAGTGACACAGGGGGCCCCCAGGCATACTCTGGCTACACCTTC.

This clone appeared a single time. The chain combines TRBV5-1 with TRBJ2-3; TRBD2 matches at 7 bases. This CDR3 is 18 amino acids long. V gave up 2 bases and J gave up 2 bases; unmatched junction bases: 14. Germline V gives CDR1 SGHRS, CDR2 YFSETQ. The CDR3 sequence: CASSFTWEGPPYTDTQYF. The DNA for the CDR3 is TGCGCCAGCAGCTTTACGTGGGAGGGACCCCCTTACACAGATACGCAGTATTTT. Full variable domain (remainder filled in from reference TRBV5-1 and TRBJ2-3): KAGVTQTPRYLIKTRGQQVTLSCSPISGHRSVSWYQQTPGQGLQFLFEYFSETQRNKGNFPGRFSGRQFSNSRSEMNVSTLELGDSALYLCASSFTWEGPPYTDTQYFGPGTRLTVL.

The rearrangement uses TRBV11-3 and TRBJ2-7; 7 bases align to TRBD1. Germline loops: CDR1 SGHNT, CDR2 YENEEA. The V gene end was trimmed by 2 bases and the J gene end by 6 bases; junction bases not matched to a gene: 7. This CDR3 region has 14 residues. CDR3 bases: TGTGCCAGCAGCTTAAAGACAGGGCCGTTCGAGCAGTACTTC. It specifies CASSLKTGPFEQYF.

The chain uses TRBV10-3 and TRBJ1-6; D is possibly TRBD1 (5 bases). The CDR3 extends over 15 amino acids. The V end was cut by 9 bases, the J end by 0 bases, with 12 bases between. Germline CDR1 is ENHRY and CDR2 is SYGVKD. The CDR3 loop reads CAIKGQSSYNSPLHF. CDR3 nucleotides: TGTGCCATTAAGGGGCAAAGCTCCTATAATTCACCCCTCCACTTT.

V and J are TRBV27 and TRBJ1-2; D might be TRBD1 (5 bases). V dropped 5 bases and J dropped 2 bases, with 12 bases sitting between them. The CDR3 extends over 14 amino acids. The germline V gene encodes CDR1 MNHEY and CDR2 SMNVEV (reference sequence). For the CDR3, the DNA is TGTGCCAGCAGTCGGGGGGGAATCAACTATGGCTACACCTTC. Translation gives CASSRGGINYGYTF.

This clone has more than one count but fewer than ten. V and J are TRBV19 and TRBJ2-2, with D perhaps matching TRBD2 (5 bases). The germline CDR1 and CDR2 sequences are LNHDA and SQIVND (reference sequence). The CDR3 has 14 residues. The ends were cut back, 7 bases at V and 0 bases at J, with 9 bases in the middle. The chain's CDR3 is CASNPGANTGELFF. CDR3 nucleotide sequence: TGTGCCAGTAATCCCGGGGCGAACACCGGGGAGCTGTTTTTT.

The chain is built from TRBV29-1 and TRBJ2-5, with 9 bases that match TRBD2. The CDR3 runs 13 residues. V lost 6 bases, J lost 5 bases, and 7 bases stayed unmatched. The V gene's germline CDR1 is SQVTM and CDR2 ANQGSEA. CDR3 coding DNA: TGCAGCGTCCTTAGCGGGGGTTATGAGACCCAGTACTTC. Translation: CSVLSGGYETQYF. Together with reference TRBV29-1 and TRBJ2-5, the CDR3 gives the full variable domain: SAVISQKPSRDICQRGTSLTIQCQVDSQVTMMFWYRQQPGQSLTLIATANQGSEATYESGFVIDKFPISRPNLTFSTLTVSNMSPEDSSIYLCSVLSGGYETQYFGPGTRLLVL.

The rearrangement links TRBV5-4 to TRBJ1-1, with 10 bases identical to TRBD1. The V segment lost 3 bases and the J segment 12 bases; nucleotides outside the gene matches: 8. Germline-derived CDR1 and CDR2 are SGHNT and YYREEE (reference sequence). The CDR3 is 13 residues long. CDR3: CASSWIPGQGTFF. DNA of the CDR3: TGTGCCAGCAGCTGGATACCGGGACAGGGGACTTTCTTT.

The chain is built from TRBV4-2 and TRBJ1-4, with D uncertain. The CDR3 is 15 amino acids. Trimming cost V 1 base and J 5 bases, with 11 bases left between them. In germline, CDR1 is LGHNA, CDR2 YNFKEQ. CDR3 sequence: CASSQVSGLNEKLFF. The CDR3, as DNA: TGTGCCAGCAGCCAAGTTTCGGGGTTGAATGAAAAACTGTTTTTT.

This clone occurred once. The chain links TRBV28 to TRBJ1-1; D may be TRBD1 (6 bases). Looked up from germline, CDR1 is MDHEN and CDR2 is SYDVKM. Trimming removed 2 bases from V and 5 bases from J, with 12 bases in between. This CDR3 contains 14 residues. CDR3: CASSLGGRGTEAFF. In DNA form, the CDR3 reads TGTGCCAGCAGTTTAGGGGGTAGGGGGACTGAAGCTTTCTTT. The full variable domain, its missing parts supplied by reference TRBV28 and TRBJ1-1, is DVKVTQSSRYLVKRTGEKVFLECVQDMDHENMFWYRQDPGLGLRLIYFSYDVKMKEKGDIPEGYSVSREKKERFSLILESASTNQTSMYLCASSLGGRGTEAFFGQGTRLTVV.

This clone was counted a few times. This chain connects TRBV29-1 to TRBJ1-5, with 7 nucleotides matching TRBD1. Germline V gene lookup returns CDR1 SQVTM and CDR2 ANQGSEA. The CDR3 sequence is 13 residues long. The trim removed 3 bases at V and 5 bases at J, leaving 4 bases unmatched. CDR3 sequence: CSVETGPDQPQHF. As DNA, the CDR3 is TGCAGCGTTGAGACAGGGCCCGATCAGCCCCAGCATTTT.

This chain's CDR3 is CASSIRGEGNNEQFF. The CDR3 nucleotides read TGTGCCAGTAGTATCAGGGGAGAGGGCAACAATGAGCAGTTCTTC. The chain recombines TRBV19 with TRBJ2-1; TRBD1 is a possible D gene (6 bases). Trimming pared 3 bases from V and 5 bases from J, leaving 14 bases between. From germline, CDR1 is LNHDA and CDR2 SQIVND (reference sequence). CDR3 length: 15 amino acids.

The chain joins TRBV7-3 to TRBJ2-1; 9 bases line up with TRBD1. The CDR3 length is 13 residues. CDR1 is SGHTA, CDR2 FQGTGA, per germline. V was pared by 3 bases and J by 7 bases, with 1 base of the junction left unmatched. CDR3 coding DNA: TGTGCCAGCAGCTTGGGACAGGGAAATGAGCAGTTCTTC. This sequence encodes CASSLGQGNEQFF.

This chain connects TRBV2 to TRBJ1-2, with TRBD1 matching over 7 bases. The CDR3 runs 15 residues. From germline, CDR1 is SNHLY and CDR2 FYNNEI. Trimming took 6 bases from V and 0 from J; bases not matched to a gene: 7. The CDR3 coding sequence is TGTGCCAGCAGGACGGACAGGTCCCCTAACTATGGCTACACCTTC. This codes for CASRTDRSPNYGYTF.

The count of this clone is one. The genes are TRBV2 and TRBJ2-5; 10 nucleotides match TRBD1. V lost 6 bases and J lost 2; bases outside the gene matches: 3. Germline CDR1 and CDR2: SNHLY and FYNNEI. This CDR3 has 14 amino acids. The CDR3 here is CASSGDRGQETQYF. For the CDR3, the DNA is TGTGCCAGCAGCGGGGACAGGGGACAAGAGACCCAGTACTTC.

CDR3 in DNA: TGTGCCAGCAGTCCTCAAGAGACCCAGTACTTC. It translates to CASSPQETQYF. V gene TRBV6-5 combines with J gene TRBJ2-5; unclear D gene. Germline V gives CDR1 MNHEY, CDR2 SVGAGI. CDR3 length: 11 residues. V lost 5 bases to trimming and J lost 2 bases, with 3 bases between them.

This chain uses TRBV6-1 with TRBJ2-1; 7 bases agree with TRBD1. Germline CDR1 is MNHNS and CDR2 is SASEGT. The junction had 15 bases not matched to a gene; V was cut back by 3 bases and J by 10 bases. The CDR3 runs 16 residues. The CDR3 protein is CASSDRGTVYDREQFF. The CDR3 region has the DNA TGTGCCAGCAGTGACAGGGGGACAGTGTACGATCGGGAGCAGTTCTTC.

The rearrangement links TRBV10-1 to TRBJ2-7; D may be TRBD1 (6 bases). The germline V and J ends were trimmed by 4 bases and 3 bases, with 13 bases remaining between them. The CDR3 length is 14 residues. The germline V gene has CDR1 WNHNN and CDR2 SYGVQD (reference sequence). CDR3 sequence reads: CASSGAGEDYEQYF. Here the CDR3 DNA reads TGCGCCAGCAGTGGGGCAGGGGAAGACTACGAGCAGTACTTC.

This chain uses TRBV5-4 with TRBJ1-6; D perhaps matches TRBD1 (5 bases). The germline V gene encodes CDR1 SGHNT and CDR2 YYREEE (reference sequence). Trimming cost V 4 bases and J 0 bases, with 14 bases left between them. The CDR3 totals 17 residues. The CDR3 reads CASSREGGVSYNSPLHF. As DNA, the CDR3 is TGTGCCAGCAGCAGAGAAGGAGGGGTCTCCTATAATTCACCCCTCCACTTT.

This rearrangement joins TRBV3-1 (or the pseudogene TRBV3-2) to TRBJ2-1, with D perhaps matching TRBD1 (5 bases). Germline CDR1 reads LGHDT; CDR2 reads YNNKEL (reference sequence). CDR3 length equals 15 residues. With 7 bases removed from V and 7 bases from J, the gap between germline ends came to 20 bases. CDR3: CASTSPRGSLNEQFF. The CDR3 DNA sequence: TGTGCCAGCACCTCCCCTAGGGGATCGCTTAATGAGCAGTTCTTC.

The chain couples TRBV7-2 to TRBJ2-6, with unresolved D. The CDR3 is made up of 16 amino acids. CDR1 is SGHTA and CDR2 is FQGNSA in the germline V gene. V lost 2 bases to trimming and J lost 3 bases, with 11 bases between them. Written as DNA, the CDR3 is TGTGCCAGCAGCTTAAGTCCTCGCGGTGGGGCCAACGTCCTGACTTTC. Protein product: CASSLSPRGGANVLTF.

This chain links TRBV10-3 with TRBJ2-1; 11 nucleotides align to TRBD1. CDR3 length equals 15 residues. CDR1 ENHRY and CDR2 SYGVKD come from the germline V gene. After removal of 6 bases from V and 5 bases from J, the junction contained 6 bases not matched to a gene. The DNA of the CDR3 is TGTGCCATCAGCCCTGGACAGGGGGCAAACAATGAGCAGTTCTTC. It codes for CAISPGQGANNEQFF.

The chain carries TRBV4-1 and TRBJ2-3, with 10 bases that match TRBD2. CDR1 MGHRA and CDR2 YSYEKL come from the germline V gene. CDR3 length: 18 amino acids. The J segment lost 0 bases and the V segment lost 2 bases, leaving 8 bases of the junction unmatched. The CDR3 is CASSQSRTSGDSTDTQYF. CDR3 in DNA: TGCGCCAGCAGCCAATCCAGGACTAGCGGAGATAGCACAGATACGCAGTATTTT.

V is TRBV11-2 and J is TRBJ1-1; 8 nucleotides line up with TRBD1. The CDR3 loop spans 15 amino acids. The trim removed 2 bases at V and 6 bases at J, leaving 8 bases unmatched. The V gene's germline CDR1 is SGHAT and CDR2 FQNNGV. CDR3: CASSLSPGQESEAFF. The CDR3 DNA reads as TGTGCCAGCAGCTTATCGCCGGGACAGGAGTCTGAAGCTTTCTTT.

The rearrangement joins TRBV6-5 to TRBJ1-5; possibly TRBD1 for D (5 bases). V shed 7 bases and J shed 3 bases, with 10 bases lying between them. The length of the CDR3 is 13 residues. The germline CDR1 and CDR2 sequences are MNHEY and SVGAGI. The CDR3 sequence is CASNGHLNQPQHF. The CDR3 DNA reads TGTGCCAGCAATGGACACCTCAATCAGCCCCAGCATTTT.